What follows are 2 T cell receptor beta chains derived from one specimen sequenced in a study of blood T cell repertoires in COVID-19. Assay used: immunoSEQ multiplex PCR; TCRdb lists only in-frame clones, some missing. The sample has under 250,000 clones, 65% to 90% seen once. What was sequenced was PBMCs or T cells enriched from blood (not recorded which). The receptors derive from a woman aged 50 to 65 with acute COVID-19.

As to this clone: A far larger clone is just one base off, so this is likely a read error. The rearrangement joins TRBV7-6 to TRBJ2-7; weak D call: TRBD1 (6 bases). Between the trimmed V and J ends, which lost 1 base and 2 bases, there was a span of 9 bases. This CDR3 has 14 residues. In germline, CDR1 is SGHVS, CDR2 FNYEAQ. DNA for the CDR3: TGTGCCAGCAGCTTAGGTCAGGGGACCTACGAGCAGTACTTC. It translates to CASSLGQGTYEQYF. Full variable domain (remainder filled in from reference TRBV7-6 and TRBJ2-7): GAGVSQSPRYKVTKRGQDVALRCDPISGHVSLYWYRQALGQGPEFLTYFNYEAQQDKSGLPNDRFSAERPEGSISTLTIQRTEQRDSAMYRCASSLGQGTYEQYFGPGTRLTVT.

The chain joins TRBV5-1 to TRBJ1-3; the D gene is possibly TRBD1 (6 bases). Trimming took off 2 bases at V and 2 bases at J, with 11 bases between the two ends. Germline CDR1 SGHRS, CDR2 YFSETQ. This CDR3 has 15 residues. The CDR3 protein is CASSFSWGPGNTIYF. CDR3 in DNA: TGCGCCAGCAGCTTTTCCTGGGGGCCTGGAAACACCATATATTTT.